This T cell receptor (beta chain) derives from a study of OX40 agonist ivuxolimab in advanced cancers. The CDR3 spans 12 residues. CDR1 and CDR2 (germline): GTSNPN, SVGIG (reference sequence). Trimming pared 1 base from V and 0 bases from J, leaving 3 bases between. Some clones are missing from TCRdb's copy, which holds only in-frame ones; the method was immunoSEQ multiplex PCR. The data hold more than 85,000 clones, with about four fifths observed a single time. This receptor was identified in an adult with an advanced solid tumor such as melanoma, head and neck, liver or kidney cancer. The material sequenced was CD4+ or CD8+ T cells sorted from blood, taken in a trial of the OX40 agonist ivuxolimab. The genes are TRBV30 and TRBJ2-5; no clear D. CDR3 nucleotide sequence: TGTGCCTGGAGTGAATACCAAGAGACCCAGTACTTC. Its protein is CAWSEYQETQYF.